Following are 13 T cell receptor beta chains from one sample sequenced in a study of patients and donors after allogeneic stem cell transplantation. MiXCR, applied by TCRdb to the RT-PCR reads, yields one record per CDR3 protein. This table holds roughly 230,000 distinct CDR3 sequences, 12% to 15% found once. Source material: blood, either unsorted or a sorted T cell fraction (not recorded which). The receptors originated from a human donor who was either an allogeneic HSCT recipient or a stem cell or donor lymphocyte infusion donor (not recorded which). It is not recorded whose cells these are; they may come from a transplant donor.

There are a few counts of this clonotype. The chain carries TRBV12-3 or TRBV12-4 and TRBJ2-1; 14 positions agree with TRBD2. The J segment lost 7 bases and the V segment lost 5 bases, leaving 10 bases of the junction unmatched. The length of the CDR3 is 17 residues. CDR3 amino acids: CASSPRLAGGPGNEQFF. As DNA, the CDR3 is TGTGCCAGCAGTCCCCGACTAGCGGGGGGGCCAGGGAATGAGCAGTTCTTC.

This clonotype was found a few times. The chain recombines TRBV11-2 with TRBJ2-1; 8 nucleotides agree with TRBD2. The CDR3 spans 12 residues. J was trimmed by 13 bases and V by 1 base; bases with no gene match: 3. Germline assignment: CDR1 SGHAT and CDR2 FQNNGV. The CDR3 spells CASSLARTSQFF. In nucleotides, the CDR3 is TGTGCCAGCAGCTTAGCGCGGACTAGCCAGTTCTTC.

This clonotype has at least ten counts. The CDR3 loop is CASRIQSNEQFF. CDR3 DNA sequence: TGTGCCAGCAGGATACAGTCGAATGAGCAGTTCTTC. The V and J genes are TRBV28 and TRBJ2-1; D unresolved. V was shortened by 6 bases and J by 7 bases, with 10 bases between the two germline ends. CDR3 length: 12 amino acids. The germline V gene encodes CDR1 MDHEN and CDR2 SYDVKM.

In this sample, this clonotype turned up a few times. CDR3 amino acids: CASRSLGGVNEKLFF. In DNA, the CDR3 is TGTGCCAGCAGGTCGCTCGGGGGCGTGAATGAAAAACTGTTTTTT. The chain uses TRBV6-1 and TRBJ1-4; D possibly corresponds to TRBD1 (6 bases). The V end lost 6 bases, the J end lost 5 bases, and 16 bases lay between the germline ends. The CDR3 has 15 amino acids. Germline CDR1 is MNHNS and CDR2 is SASEGT.

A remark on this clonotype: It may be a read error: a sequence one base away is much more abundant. Here the CDR3 DNA reads TGCAGCGGGGGCGCGGGACTCACTGAAGCTTTCTTT. It specifies CSGGAGLTEAFF. This sequence joins TRBV29-1 and TRBJ1-1; the D gene is possibly TRBD1 (5 bases). The CDR3 spans 12 residues. Germline CDR1 SQVTM, CDR2 ANQGSEA. The V end was cut by 7 bases, the J end by 4 bases, with 13 bases between.

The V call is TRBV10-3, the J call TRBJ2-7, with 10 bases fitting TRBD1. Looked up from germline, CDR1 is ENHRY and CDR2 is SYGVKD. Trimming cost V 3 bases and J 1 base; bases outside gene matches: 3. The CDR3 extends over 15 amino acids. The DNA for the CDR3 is TGTGCCATCAGTGAAGGGACAGGGGCATCCTACGAGCAGTACTTC. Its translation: CAISEGTGASYEQYF.

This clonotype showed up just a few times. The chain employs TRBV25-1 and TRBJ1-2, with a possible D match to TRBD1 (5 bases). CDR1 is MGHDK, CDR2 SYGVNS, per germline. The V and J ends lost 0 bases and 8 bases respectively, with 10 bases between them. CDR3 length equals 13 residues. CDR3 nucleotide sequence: TGTGCCAGCAGTGAATACCAGGGTCGGGGCTACACCTTC. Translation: CASSEYQGRGYTF.

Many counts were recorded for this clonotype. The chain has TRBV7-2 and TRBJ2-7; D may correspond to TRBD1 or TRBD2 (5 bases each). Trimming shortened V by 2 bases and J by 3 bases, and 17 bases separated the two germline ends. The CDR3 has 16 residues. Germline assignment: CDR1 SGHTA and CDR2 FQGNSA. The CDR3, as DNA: TGTGCCAGCAGCTTACGGGCAGGGAGTGGAGTCTACGAGCAGTACTTC. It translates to CASSLRAGSGVYEQYF.

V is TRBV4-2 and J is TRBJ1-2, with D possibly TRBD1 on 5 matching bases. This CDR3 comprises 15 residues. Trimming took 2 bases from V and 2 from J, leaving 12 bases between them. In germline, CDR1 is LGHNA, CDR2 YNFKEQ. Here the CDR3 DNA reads TGTGCCAGCAGCCAAAGCTTCGGGGGAAACTATGGCTACACCTTC. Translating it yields CASSQSFGGNYGYTF.

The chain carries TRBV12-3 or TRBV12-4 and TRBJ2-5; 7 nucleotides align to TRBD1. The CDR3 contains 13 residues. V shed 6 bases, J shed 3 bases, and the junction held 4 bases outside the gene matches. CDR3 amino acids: CASRQGQKETQYF. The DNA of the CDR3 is TGTGCCAGCAGACAGGGACAGAAAGAGACCCAGTACTTC.

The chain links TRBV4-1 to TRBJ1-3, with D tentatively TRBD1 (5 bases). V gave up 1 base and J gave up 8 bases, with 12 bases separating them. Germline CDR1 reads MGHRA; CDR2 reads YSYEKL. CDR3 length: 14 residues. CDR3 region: CASSQVGPRDTIYF. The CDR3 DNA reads TGCGCCAGCAGCCAAGTAGGGCCCAGGGACACCATATATTTT.

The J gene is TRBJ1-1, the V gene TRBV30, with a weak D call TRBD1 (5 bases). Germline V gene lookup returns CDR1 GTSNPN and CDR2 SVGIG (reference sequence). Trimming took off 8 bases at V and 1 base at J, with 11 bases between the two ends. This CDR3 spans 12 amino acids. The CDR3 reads CAIRQRNTEAFF. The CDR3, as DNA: TGTGCCATACGACAGAGGAACACTGAAGCTTTCTTT.

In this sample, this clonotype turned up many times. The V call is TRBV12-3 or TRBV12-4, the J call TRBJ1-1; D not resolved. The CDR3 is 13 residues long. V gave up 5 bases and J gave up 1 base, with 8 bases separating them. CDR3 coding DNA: TGTGCCAGCAGTAAGCTTCGGAACACTGAAGCTTTCTTT. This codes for CASSKLRNTEAFF.